These 20 T cell receptor beta chains share one sample of origin, sequenced in a study of shared clonotypes between healthy human individuals. The assay was immunoSEQ multiplex PCR, and TCRdb's table has in-frame clones only and misses some. In the table there are 550,000 to 850,000 clones, about 74% of which are singletons. Sequenced: memory CD4+ T cells sorted from blood. Subset in this sample: CD45RA-negative fraction. Receptor source: a woman aged 30 to 39 in good health.

The chain carries TRBV7-9 and TRBJ2-7; the D gene is possibly TRBD1 (7 bases). The V end lost 5 bases, the J end lost 0 bases, and 17 bases lay between the germline ends. This CDR3 is 16 amino acids long. Germline V gene lookup returns CDR1 SEHNR and CDR2 FQNEAQ (reference sequence). The CDR3: CASSPQGVADSYEQYF. CDR3 DNA sequence: TGTGCCAGCAGCCCCCAGGGGGTAGCGGACTCCTACGAGCAGTACTTC.

The rearrangement links TRBV29-1 to TRBJ2-5, with 8 positions matching TRBD1. CDR3 size: 12 residues. V was clipped by 7 bases and J by 3 bases; unmatched bases: 4. CDR1 is SQVTM, CDR2 ANQGSEA, per germline. The DNA for the CDR3 is TGCAGCGCTAGGACAGGGAAAGAGACCCAGTACTTC. Its protein is CSARTGKETQYF.

This clone appeared many times. CDR3 nucleotides: TGTGCCAGCATCAGGGACAGGGGTTCGATTGAGACCCAGTACTTC. This translates into CASIRDRGSIETQYF. The chain uses TRBV6-5 and TRBJ2-5, with 10 positions matching TRBD1. Looked up from germline, CDR1 is MNHEY and CDR2 is SVGAGI. There are 15 residues in the CDR3. The V gene end was trimmed by 7 bases and the J gene end by 5 bases; junction bases not matched to a gene: 10.

There are many counts of this clone. The rearrangement uses TRBV19 and TRBJ1-2; D remains unclear. V was trimmed by 7 bases and J by 4 bases, leaving 7 bases between them. This CDR3 spans 11 amino acids. Germline CDR1 is LNHDA and CDR2 is SQIVND (reference sequence). CDR3 residues: CASKQTYGYTF. For the CDR3, the DNA is TGTGCCAGTAAACAAACCTATGGCTACACCTTC.

V and J are TRBV11-3 and TRBJ2-1; TRBD2 matches 8 bases. The germline V gene encodes CDR1 SGHNT and CDR2 YENEEA. J was trimmed by 6 bases and V by 2 bases; bases with no gene match: 3. The CDR3 has 14 amino acids. This CDR3 reads CASSLSGRGNEQFF. In DNA form, the CDR3 reads TGTGCCAGCAGCTTATCCGGGAGGGGCAATGAGCAGTTCTTC.

J is TRBJ2-7 and V is TRBV6-6; 9 nucleotides align to TRBD1. Unmatched junction bases numbered 8, after V lost 4 bases and J lost 4 bases. CDR1 is MNHNY and CDR2 is SVGAGI in the germline V gene (reference sequence). This CDR3 comprises 15 residues. This chain's CDR3 is CASSSSTGGRYEQYF. The CDR3 nucleotides read TGTGCCAGCAGTTCCTCAACAGGGGGCAGGTACGAGCAGTACTTC.

This clone has a single count. This chain links TRBV7-2 with TRBJ2-3, with 8 bases aligning to TRBD2. V lost 6 bases and J lost 0; bases outside the gene matches: 5. The CDR3 spans 15 residues. CDR1 SGHTA and CDR2 FQGNSA come from the germline V gene. The CDR3 is CASRWTSLSTDTQYF. The CDR3 DNA is TGTGCCAGCAGATGGACTAGCTTGAGCACAGATACGCAGTATTTT. The variable domain in full, with the rest retrieved from reference TRBV7-2 and TRBJ2-3, is GAGVSQSPSNKVTEKGKDVELRCDPISGHTALYWYRQSLGQGLEFLIYFQGNSAPDKSGLPSDRFSAERTGGSVSTLTIQRTQQEDSAVYLCASRWTSLSTDTQYFGPGTRLTVL.

The sample holds many counts of this clone. The chain has TRBV2 and TRBJ1-2; TRBD1 matches at 12 bases. V gave up 6 bases and J gave up 4 bases; unmatched junction bases: 18. This CDR3 contains 19 residues. The germline V gene encodes CDR1 SNHLY and CDR2 FYNNEI. In DNA, the CDR3 is TGTGCCAGCAGGCCAATCATAGGGACAGGGGGCCTTACACCCTATGGCTACACCTTC. Translated: CASRPIIGTGGLTPYGYTF.

This chain connects TRBV30 to TRBJ1-6; D remains unclear. In germline, CDR1 is GTSNPN, CDR2 SVGIG (reference sequence). With 2 bases removed from V and 0 bases from J, the gap between germline ends came to 8 bases. The CDR3 is 15 residues long. CDR3 loop: CAWSKTSSYNSPLHF. DNA for the CDR3: TGTGCCTGGAGTAAAACAAGCTCCTATAATTCACCCCTCCACTTT.

This sequence joins TRBV6-5 and TRBJ1-1; possibly TRBD1 for D (6 bases). Germline CDR1 and CDR2: MNHEY and SVGAGI. This CDR3 has 15 residues. V lost 2 bases and J 6 bases, leaving 16 bases between the germline ends. CDR3 in amino acids: CASSYGPYRQAEAFF. CDR3 nucleotide sequence: TGTGCCAGCAGTTACGGGCCGTATCGACAGGCTGAAGCTTTCTTT.

This chain connects TRBV30 to TRBJ2-5, with 9 bases fitting TRBD2. V gave up 4 bases and J gave up 1 base; unmatched junction bases: 10. CDR3 length equals 16 residues. Germline-derived CDR1 and CDR2 are GTSNPN and SVGIG (reference sequence). Here the CDR3 reads CAWNNPTSGSQETQYF. The CDR3 nucleotides read TGTGCCTGGAATAATCCGACTAGCGGTTCCCAAGAGACCCAGTACTTC. Drawing the rest from reference TRBV30 and TRBJ2-5, the complete variable domain is SQTIHQWPATLVQPVGSPLSLECTVEGTSNPNLYWYRQAAGRGLQLLFYSVGIGQISSEVPQNLSASRPQDRQFILSSKKLLLSDSGFYLCAWNNPTSGSQETQYFGPGTRLLVL.

This rearrangement joins TRBV5-1 to TRBJ1-3; D gene unclear. The CDR3 loop spans 13 amino acids. V lost 4 bases and J lost 2, with 7 bases in between. Germline loops: CDR1 SGHRS, CDR2 YFSETQ. The CDR3 nucleotides are TGCGCCAGCAGCGGGGAGGCTGGAAACACCATATATTTT. Translated: CASSGEAGNTIYF.

The J gene is TRBJ1-2, the V gene TRBV27, with D perhaps matching TRBD1 (6 bases). The CDR3 has 15 residues. Trimming removed 5 bases at V and 8 bases at J, with 21 bases between. Per the germline V gene, CDR1 is MNHEY and CDR2 is SMNVEV (reference sequence). The CDR3 spells CASSAQDRPGRGYTF. CDR3 DNA: TGTGCCAGCAGTGCCCAGGACAGACCCGGGAGGGGCTACACCTTC.

The CDR3 DNA follows: TGTGCCAGCAGTTACTCGGAAGGAGGCGGCTACGGCTACACCTTC. Protein: CASSYSEGGGYGYTF. This rearrangement joins TRBV6-5 to TRBJ1-2; D gene ambiguous. The CDR3 consists of 15 residues. Trimming removed 0 bases from V and 8 bases from J, with 16 bases in between. Germline V CDR1 and CDR2: MNHEY, SVGAGI.

The J gene is TRBJ1-1, the V gene TRBV7-6; the match to TRBD1 covers 9 bases. V lost 3 bases, J lost 3 bases, and 5 bases stayed unmatched. The CDR3 runs 15 residues. Germline V gene lookup returns CDR1 SGHVS and CDR2 FNYEAQ. This CDR3 is CASSLGTGRDTEAFF. CDR3 in DNA: TGTGCCAGCAGCTTGGGGACAGGGAGGGACACTGAAGCTTTCTTT. Complete variable domain (other parts from reference TRBV7-6 and TRBJ1-1): GAGVSQSPRYKVTKRGQDVALRCDPISGHVSLYWYRQALGQGPEFLTYFNYEAQQDKSGLPNDRFSAERPEGSISTLTIQRTEQRDSAMYRCASSLGTGRDTEAFFGQGTRLTVV.

The chain carries TRBV30 and TRBJ2-1; 10 bases match TRBD2. V gave up 2 bases and J gave up 1 base; unmatched junction bases: 5. Germline V gene lookup returns CDR1 GTSNPN and CDR2 SVGIG (reference sequence). This CDR3 contains 16 residues. The DNA of the CDR3 is TGTGCCTGGAGTAGGGCTAGCGGGAGATCCTACAATGAGCAGTTCTTC. Translated: CAWSRASGRSYNEQFF.

This clone was picked up one time. The V gene is TRBV6-1, the J gene TRBJ2-3; D is uncertain. The CDR3 consists of 15 residues. V was shortened by 3 bases and J by 0 bases, with 10 bases between the two germline ends. CDR1 and CDR2 (germline): MNHNS, SASEGT. The CDR3 region has the DNA TGTGCCAGCAGTGATCTCCCCCTTAGCACAGATACGCAGTATTTT. It is translated as CASSDLPLSTDTQYF.

The rearrangement uses TRBV7-8 and TRBJ2-5; a possible D gene is TRBD1 (6 bases). The germline CDR1 and CDR2 sequences are SGHVS and FQNEAQ. The germline V and J ends were trimmed by 7 bases and 4 bases, with 13 bases remaining between them. CDR3 length: 13 residues. The CDR3 here is CASNIQGPETQYF. The CDR3 bases are TGTGCCAGCAACATACAGGGCCCAGAGACCCAGTACTTC.

CDR3 DNA sequence: TGCAGCGCCTACAACTATGGCTACACCTTC. Its translation is CSAYNYGYTF. This chain connects TRBV29-1 to TRBJ1-2, with unresolved D. Germline V CDR1 and CDR2: SQVTM, ANQGSEA. V lost 7 bases to trimming and J lost 2 bases, with 5 bases between them. CDR3 size: 10 residues. Complete variable domain (other parts from reference TRBV29-1 and TRBJ1-2): SAVISQKPSRDICQRGTSLTIQCQVDSQVTMMFWYRQQPGQSLTLIATANQGSEATYESGFVIDKFPISRPNLTFSTLTVSNMSPEDSSIYLCSAYNYGYTFGSGTRLTVV.

The J gene is TRBJ2-7, the V gene TRBV30, with 9 nucleotides matching TRBD1. From germline, CDR1 is GTSNPN and CDR2 SVGIG (reference sequence). This CDR3 has 13 residues. J gave up 1 base and V 5 bases, and 3 bases lay outside the gene matches. The CDR3, as DNA: TGTGCCTGGGCGGACAGGGGATCCTACGAGCAGTACTTC. Its translation is CAWADRGSYEQYF.